This T cell receptor (beta chain) was sequenced during a study of regulatory T cells in long-lasting Graves disease. This sample's time point: persistent/refractory GD, antithyroid drugs over 5 years with positive TRAb. Construction of the TCR library relied on RNA isolated from PBMCs. CDR3 length equals 17 residues. CDR1 is SGHRS, CDR2 YFSETQ, per germline. V shed 7 bases and J 4 bases; nucleotides not matched to a gene: 13. HTBI primers from iRepertoire and Arm-PCR of CDR3 regions yielded the TCR beta libraries. Each CDR3 protein is one row after TCRdb ran MiXCR on the multiplex PCR reads. The top ten clones hold roughly 26% of a sample with approximately 400,000 distinct CDR3 sequences, about 25% of them seen once.

The source of this sequence is a female donor with Graves disease. The genes are TRBV5-1 and TRBJ2-2; 10 bases fit TRBD1. Here the sequenced sample was peripheral blood mononuclear cells (PBMCs), taken when the disease was refractory, from a patient treated with antithyroid drugs. CDR3 DNA sequence: TGCGCCAGCGGCTCGAACCCGGGACAGGGGTTCACCGGGGAGCTGTTTTTT. Encoded protein: CASGSNPGQGFTGELFF.